This T cell receptor beta chain appears in the sequencing data of a study of T cells in Graves' hyperthyroidism and ophthalmopathy. Study results and caveats: Ophthalmopathy was model-predicted a median roughly six months pre-onset.

Amplified TCR beta CDR3 regions derived from RNA transcripts. When the TCR CDR3 underwent first-round RT-PCR, the HTBI primer set was used. TCRdb reanalysed the multiplex PCR reads using MiXCR and keeps one entry per CDR3 protein. The sample includes roughly 420,000 distinct CDR3 sequences, more than 15% of them seen just once. Hyperthyroidism patients were newly diagnosed, had disease duration under 2 months, and were aged 18 to 65 years. In making diagnoses, clinical symptoms, serum thyroxine and TRAb, thyroid ultrasound and orbital computed tomography were all used. This clonotype was seen a few times. Its antigen is as yet unknown. Sequenced sample: blood. The sequence came from a woman under 30 with Graves' hyperthyroidism.

CDR3 in DNA: TGTGCCAGCAGTCCCGGGGCCCTATTGGAGCAGTACTTC. This sequence encodes CASSPGALLEQYF. J is TRBJ2-7 and V is TRBV6-2 or TRBV6-3; D tentatively fits TRBD1 or TRBD2 (5 bases each). The V end was cut by 5 bases, the J end by 7 bases, with 15 bases between. The CDR3 consists of 13 residues. Per the germline V gene, CDR1 is MNHEY and CDR2 is SVGEGT.